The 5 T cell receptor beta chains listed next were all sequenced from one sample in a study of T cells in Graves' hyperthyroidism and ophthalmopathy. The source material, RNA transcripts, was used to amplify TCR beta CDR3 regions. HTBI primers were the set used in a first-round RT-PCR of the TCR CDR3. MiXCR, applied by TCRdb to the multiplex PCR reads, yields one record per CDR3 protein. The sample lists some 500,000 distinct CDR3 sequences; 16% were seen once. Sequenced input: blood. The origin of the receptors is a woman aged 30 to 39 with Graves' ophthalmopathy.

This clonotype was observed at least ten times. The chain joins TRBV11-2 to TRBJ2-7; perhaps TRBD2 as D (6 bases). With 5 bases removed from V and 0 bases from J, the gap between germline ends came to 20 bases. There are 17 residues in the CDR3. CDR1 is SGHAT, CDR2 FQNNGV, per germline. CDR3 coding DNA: TGTGCCAGCAGCGAAGGGGTTCGGGAGTCGAGCTCCTACGAGCAGTACTTC. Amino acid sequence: CASSEGVRESSSYEQYF.

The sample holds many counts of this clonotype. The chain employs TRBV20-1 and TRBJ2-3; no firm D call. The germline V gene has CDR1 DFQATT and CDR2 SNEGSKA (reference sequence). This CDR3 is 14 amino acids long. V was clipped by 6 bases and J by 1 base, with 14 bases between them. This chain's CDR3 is CSAPDAARTDTQYF. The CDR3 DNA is TGCAGTGCGCCGGACGCGGCTCGCACAGATACGCAGTATTTT.

CDR3 nucleotide sequence: TGTGCCAGCAGTAGCGGGATGGGGGTCGATGAGCAGTTCTTC. It codes for CASSSGMGVDEQFF. J is TRBJ2-1 and V is TRBV12-3 or TRBV12-4, with 7 bases identical to TRBD2. The CDR3 spans 14 residues. V shed 5 bases and J 8 bases; nucleotides not matched to a gene: 9.

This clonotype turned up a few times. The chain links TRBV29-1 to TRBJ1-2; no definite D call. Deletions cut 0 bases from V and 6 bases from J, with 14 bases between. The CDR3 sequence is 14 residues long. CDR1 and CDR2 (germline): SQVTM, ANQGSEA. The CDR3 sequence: CSVEEGSLLNGYTF. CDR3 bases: TGCAGCGTTGAAGAGGGAAGCCTTTTGAATGGCTACACCTTC.

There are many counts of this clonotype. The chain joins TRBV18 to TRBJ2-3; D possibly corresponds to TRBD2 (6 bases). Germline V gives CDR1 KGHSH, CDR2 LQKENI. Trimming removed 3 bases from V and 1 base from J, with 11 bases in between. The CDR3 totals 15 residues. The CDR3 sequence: CASSPDWGGTDTQYF. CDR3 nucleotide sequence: TGTGCCAGCTCACCGGATTGGGGGGGCACAGATACGCAGTATTTT. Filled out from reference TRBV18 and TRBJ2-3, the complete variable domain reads NAGVMQNPRHLVRRRGQEARLRCSPMKGHSHVYWYRQLPEEGLKFMVYLQKENIIDESGMPKERFSAEFPKEGPSILRIQQVVRGDSAAYFCASSPDWGGTDTQYFGPGTRLTVL.